This TCR beta chain was identified in a study of blood T cell repertoires in COVID-19. Study details: PBMCs, B-cell-depleted T cells, or T cells provided the cDNA or gDNA that made up the material.

Clones were sequenced by immunoSEQ multiplex PCR, and TCRdb holds only the in-frame ones, with some missing. The data show over 250,000 clones, with roughly 87% seen just once and 8% to 9% held by the top ten. Trimming shortened V by 4 bases and J by 6 bases, and 12 bases separated the two germline ends. CDR1 is SEHNR and CDR2 is FQNEAQ in the germline V gene (reference sequence). The CDR3 has 13 residues. The chain has TRBV7-9 and TRBJ1-1; D gene uncertain. The specimen sequenced was PBMCs or T cells enriched from blood (not recorded which). This TCR derives from a woman under 30 who had recovered from COVID-19. For the CDR3, the DNA is TGTGCCAGCAGCTATTACTCGGCGGCTGAAGCTTTCTTT. It yields the protein CASSYYSAAEAFF.